This TCR beta chain was identified in a study of blood T cell repertoires in COVID-19. Method: immunoSEQ multiplex PCR; TCRdb's copy keeps in-frame clones and lacks some. The sample shows around 140,000 clones, roughly 86% of them seen only once. V lost 5 bases and J lost 4; bases outside the gene matches: 6. This CDR3 region has 15 residues. Germline lookup yields CDR1 LNHDA and CDR2 SQIVND (reference sequence). The receptor's source is a woman aged 45-65 years with acute COVID-19. The chain has TRBV19 and TRBJ1-1; TRBD1 aligns across 11 bases. Material for sequencing was PBMCs or T cells enriched from blood (not recorded which). CDR3 sequence: CASSPAGTGGTEAFF. The CDR3 DNA reads TGTGCCAGTAGTCCAGCCGGGACAGGGGGCACTGAAGCTTTCTTT.